This TCR beta chain was retrieved from a study of T cells in Graves' hyperthyroidism and ophthalmopathy. TCR beta CDR3 regions were amplified from RNA. HTBI primers were used for first-round RT-PCR of the TCR CDR3. TCRdb reanalysed the multiplex PCR reads using MiXCR and keeps one entry per CDR3 protein. The sample records hundreds of thousands of distinct CDR3 sequences, about a fifth being singletons. Per germline, CDR1 GTSNPN and CDR2 SVGIG (reference sequence). CDR3 length: 15 amino acids. V gave up 1 base and J gave up 2 bases; unmatched junction bases: 7. A few counts support this clonotype. This TCR derives from a man under 40 with Graves' ophthalmopathy. The sequenced sample consisted of blood. V gene TRBV30 combines with J gene TRBJ2-7; 8 nucleotides match TRBD2. The CDR3 DNA reads as TGTGCCTGGAGTGAACCTGGGACTAGGGCCTACGAGCAGTACTTC. Translation gives CAWSEPGTRAYEQYF.